The T cell receptor beta chain described here comes from a study of blood T cell repertoires in COVID-19. Study details: Acute and convalescent COVID-19 specimens originated in the United States, Italy and Spain. T cells, B-cell-depleted T cells, or PBMCs supplied cDNA or gDNA.

V lost 5 bases and J 1 base, leaving 11 bases between the germline ends. Germline V lookup: CDR1 SGHAT, CDR2 FQNNGV. The CDR3 is 14 amino acids. Original processing methods: For nucleated cells, counts were estimated from reference gene primer amplification. Profiling relied on immunoSEQ multiplex PCR, and the TCRdb table lists in-frame clones only, not all of them. V and J calls and clone size are as listed in that table; D and trimming were resolved from the DNA. Among about 190,000 clones listed, over 75% were seen once. The chain links TRBV11-2 to TRBJ1-1; unclear D gene. The sample was peripheral blood. The TCR comes from a woman aged 45-65 years with acute or convalescent COVID-19. The CDR3 protein is CASSPSPANTEAFF. For the CDR3, the DNA is TGTGCCAGCAGCCCTAGCCCAGCGAACACTGAAGCTTTCTTT.